Sequencing of this TCR beta chain was carried out in a study of OX40 agonist ivuxolimab in advanced cancers. Across the whole study: It was ivuxolimab, an agonistic anti-OX40 (CD134) antibody, that patients were treated with. Among those enrolled, mean age was around 60 years (range 23 to 79) and roughly 84% were male. Each dose-escalation patient presented with hepatocellular carcinoma, melanoma, renal cell or head and neck cancer.

Produced via immunoSEQ multiplex PCR; TCRdb's table is partial and in-frame only. The sample lists some 76,000 clones; about 89% were seen once. This CDR3 spans 15 amino acids. Germline values: CDR1 SGHRS, CDR2 YFSETQ. The rearrangement links TRBV5-1 to TRBJ2-5; 9 bases are shared with TRBD2. The better agreement between TRBJ2-7 and the DNA end casts doubt on the J call. This sequence originates from an adult with an advanced solid tumor such as melanoma, head and neck, liver or kidney cancer. This specimen consisted of CD4+ or CD8+ T cells sorted from blood, obtained in a trial of the OX40 agonist ivuxolimab. The CDR3 sequence is CASSPLAAGGHEQYF. The DNA of the CDR3 is TGCGCCAGCAGCCCCCTGGCAGCGGGAGGACACGAGCAGTACTTC.